Shown below are 9 T cell receptor beta chains from a single sample sequenced in a study of identical twins' blood T cells. TCRdb fed the 5' RACE reads into MiXCR, producing one record per CDR3 protein. Of 400,000 or so distinct CDR3 sequences listed, under 30% are singletons. Sequenced sample: PBMCs. These receptors all come from a woman aged 18-49 years in good health.

Ten or more counts support this clonotype. This chain joins TRBV13 and TRBJ1-6; maybe TRBD1 (5 bases). Trimming cost V 2 bases and J 7 bases, with 9 bases left between them. Germline lookup yields CDR1 PRHDT and CDR2 FYEKMQ (reference sequence). The CDR3 spans 14 residues. The CDR3 DNA reads as TGTGCCAGCAGCTTACGGGGGAGGAATTCACCCCTCCACTTT. Its translation is CASSLRGRNSPLHF.

This clonotype came up a few times. The gene calls are TRBV20-1 and TRBJ1-4, with D possibly being TRBD1 (6 bases). This CDR3 comprises 15 residues. Trimming took off 5 bases at V and 0 bases at J, with 13 bases between the two ends. Per germline, CDR1 DFQATT and CDR2 SNEGSKA (reference sequence). The CDR3 DNA sequence: TGCAGTGCTTGGGACACTAGAGCAACTAATGAAAAACTGTTTTTT. It codes for CSAWDTRATNEKLFF.

This clonotype was seen only a few times. The rearrangement links TRBV18 to TRBJ1-4; D ambiguous. Trimming left V 3 bases short and J 4 bases short, with 12 bases between. The CDR3 consists of 15 residues. The germline gives CDR1 KGHSH, CDR2 LQKENI. CDR3 DNA sequence: TGTGCCAGCTCACCCCTCCCGGCGGGTAATGAAAAACTGTTTTTT. It translates to CASSPLPAGNEKLFF.

Comments on this clonotype: A much larger clone lies a single base off, so this may be a read error. The V call is TRBV20-1, the J call TRBJ1-5; 10 bases map to TRBD1. This CDR3 has 15 amino acids. The germline CDR1 and CDR2 sequences are DFQATT and SNEGSKA (reference sequence). The CDR3 coding sequence is TGCAGTGCTAGACCCGGGACAGGGGACAATCGGCCCCAGCATTTT. Translating it yields CSARPGTGDNRPQHF.

This clonotype was found a few times. The chain is built from TRBV5-1 and TRBJ2-1; 8 bases are shared with TRBD2. Germline-derived CDR1 and CDR2 are SGHRS and YFSETQ. The CDR3 has 15 amino acids. The junction had 10 bases not matched to a gene; V was cut back by 9 bases and J by 2 bases. CDR3 region: CATRPGGTTYNEQFF. The CDR3 nucleotides are TGCGCCACCAGGCCGGGAGGGACAACCTACAATGAGCAGTTCTTC.

This clonotype was seen a handful of times. The chain recombines TRBV7-9 with TRBJ1-2; D is ambiguous. Deletions cut 4 bases from V and 4 bases from J, with 10 bases between. Germline V gene data show CDR1 as SEHNR and CDR2 as FQNEAQ (reference sequence). The length of the CDR3 is 13 residues. The DNA for the CDR3 is TGTGCCAGCAGCTATTTCGGCCCCTATGGCTACACCTTC. It codes for CASSYFGPYGYTF.

This clonotype was detected only a few times. The J gene is TRBJ2-5, the V gene TRBV19, with D perhaps given as TRBD1 or TRBD2 (5 bases each). Between the trimmed V and J ends, which lost 7 bases and 4 bases, there was a span of 13 bases. Germline V gene data show CDR1 as LNHDA and CDR2 as SQIVND (reference sequence). The length of the CDR3 is 13 residues. This chain's CDR3 is CASTPLGGETQYF. The CDR3 DNA reads as TGTGCCAGTACCCCACTTGGGGGAGAGACCCAGTACTTC.

The V gene is TRBV29-1, the J gene TRBJ1-1, with D possibly TRBD1 on 6 matching bases. V lost 4 bases and J lost 1, with 13 bases in between. The CDR3 consists of 14 residues. Germline V lookup: CDR1 SQVTM, CDR2 ANQGSEA. The chain's CDR3 is CSVVSGQENTEAFF. DNA for the CDR3: TGCAGCGTTGTTTCGGGACAAGAGAACACTGAAGCTTTCTTT.

In its sample, this clonotype was seen a few times. The chain recombines TRBV20-1 with TRBJ2-2, with unresolved D. Per germline, CDR1 DFQATT and CDR2 SNEGSKA (reference sequence). The CDR3 runs to 13 residues. Trimming removed 6 bases at V and 4 bases at J, with 12 bases between. As DNA, the CDR3 is TGCAGTGCCCTGATTCCCCTCACCGGGGAGCTGTTTTTT. It is translated as CSALIPLTGELFF.